The 28 T cell receptor beta chains presented below share a single source sample, sequenced in a study of response to subunit inactivated influenza vaccine. TCRdb re-called the RT-PCR reads with MiXCR, one entry per CDR3 protein. The sample gives 530,000 or so distinct CDR3 sequences, 12% of which show up once; roughly 10% is in the top ten. The specimen comprised PBMCs from blood, sampled on the day of vaccination. Receptor source: a man aged 45 to 65 who received an inactivated influenza vaccine.

The CDR3 spells CSAGSGAYYEQYF. In DNA form, the CDR3 reads TGCAGTGCCGGTTCCGGGGCTTACTACGAGCAGTACTTC. This chain joins TRBV20-1 and TRBJ2-7; D may match TRBD1 or TRBD2 (5 bases each). The CDR3 is 13 residues long. The germline CDR1 and CDR2 sequences are DFQATT and SNEGSKA (reference sequence). V was shortened by 6 bases and J by 3 bases, with 15 bases between the two germline ends.

This clonotype was recorded a few times. The chain recombines TRBV12-3 or TRBV12-4 with TRBJ2-3; D is uncertain. The CDR3 sequence is 14 residues long. The V gene lost 3 bases and the J gene lost 2 bases, with 9 bases spanning the gap. The CDR3 sequence: CASSFLTNTDTQYF. The CDR3 coding sequence is TGTGCCAGCAGTTTCCTGACAAACACAGATACGCAGTATTTT.

This clonotype was picked up a small number of times. The chain joins TRBV5-1 to TRBJ2-3; D uncertain. CDR1 is SGHRS, CDR2 YFSETQ, per germline. V lost 0 bases, J lost 1 base, and 9 bases lay in between. The CDR3 covers 15 residues. CDR3 DNA sequence: TGCGCCAGCAGCTTGGCCAGTTTGGGCACAGATACGCAGTATTTT. It codes for CASSLASLGTDTQYF.

This clonotype was seen more than once but under ten times. The chain joins TRBV7-6 to TRBJ2-2, with 7 bases fitting TRBD1. Germline V gene data show CDR1 as SGHVS and CDR2 as FNYEAQ. The CDR3 runs to 16 residues. V shed 7 bases and J 0 bases; nucleotides not matched to a gene: 8. CDR3 nucleotide sequence: TGTGCCAGCACGCCGACGGGACAGACGAACACCGGGGAGCTGTTTTTT. It encodes CASTPTGQTNTGELFF.

CDR3 sequence reads: CASSPFTSGASYEQYF. In DNA form, the CDR3 reads TGTGCCAGCTCACCTTTTACTAGCGGGGCCTCCTACGAGCAGTACTTC. The V call is TRBV18, the J call TRBJ2-7, with 10 bases fitting TRBD2. Germline V gene sequence: CDR1 KGHSH, CDR2 LQKENI. V trimming: 3 bases; J trimming: 0 bases; junction bases outside the gene matches: 5. This CDR3 region has 16 residues.

A few counts support this clonotype. The genes are TRBV24-1 and TRBJ2-1, with TRBD2 matching 9 bases. This CDR3 has 17 residues. Germline V lookup: CDR1 KGHDR, CDR2 SFDVKD. V gave up 4 bases and J gave up 7 bases; unmatched junction bases: 13. The CDR3 loop reads CATSEGGLAVNGNEQFF. The CDR3, as DNA: TGTGCCACCAGTGAGGGGGGACTAGCAGTCAACGGGAATGAGCAGTTCTTC.

In this sample, this clonotype turned up a few times. The genes are TRBV20-1 and TRBJ2-7; D gene uncertain. Looked up from germline, CDR1 is DFQATT and CDR2 is SNEGSKA (reference sequence). The ends were cut back, 0 bases at V and 3 bases at J, with 15 bases in the middle. The CDR3 sequence is 15 residues long. The CDR3 spells CSARDRAGINYEQYF. The CDR3, as DNA: TGCAGTGCTAGAGATCGGGCAGGAATCAACTACGAGCAGTACTTC.

This clonotype was detected many times. CDR3 in DNA: TGTGCCAGCAGTTTTAGCGGGAGTTTAAATGAGCAGTTCTTC. As protein: CASSFSGSLNEQFF. This chain links TRBV12-3 or TRBV12-4 with TRBJ2-1; 9 bases align to TRBD2. The CDR3 runs 14 residues. V shed 3 bases and J 7 bases; nucleotides not matched to a gene: 4.

This clonotype was detected only a few times. The rearrangement joins TRBV7-9 to TRBJ2-1; D is unclear. CDR1 and CDR2 from the germline V gene are SEHNR and FQNEAQ (reference sequence). V was shortened by 5 bases and J by 4 bases, with 18 bases between the two germline ends. The CDR3 runs 16 residues. The CDR3 nucleotides are TGTGCCAGCAGCGCCCACAGCCCGGACCAGTACAATGAGCAGTTCTTC. As protein: CASSAHSPDQYNEQFF.

The CDR3 DNA sequence: TGTGCCAGCAGCTTCTTAGCCACGTTCCGGGGACAGGCTCCCTATGGCTACACCTTC. Translated, it gives CASSFLATFRGQAPYGYTF. The chain employs TRBV11-1 and TRBJ1-2; 8 bases map to TRBD1. Looked up from germline, CDR1 is SGHAT and CDR2 is FQDESV (reference sequence). This CDR3 spans 19 amino acids. With V trimmed by 3 bases and J by 4 bases, 19 bases remained unmatched.

The rearrangement uses TRBV5-1 and TRBJ2-1; perhaps TRBD1 as D (5 bases). The germline gives CDR1 SGHRS, CDR2 YFSETQ. V dropped 0 bases and J dropped 2 bases, with 9 bases sitting between them. This CDR3 region has 15 residues. In DNA form, the CDR3 reads TGCGCCAGCAGCTTGGCTTCGACAGCCTACAATGAGCAGTTCTTC. It translates to CASSLASTAYNEQFF.

This clonotype occurred a few times. V is TRBV5-1 and J is TRBJ2-7; D is possibly TRBD1 (6 bases). Looked up from germline, CDR1 is SGHRS and CDR2 is YFSETQ. The CDR3 is made up of 17 amino acids. V shed 0 bases and J shed 0 bases, with 16 bases lying between them. CDR3 region: CASSLGTAILPSYEQYF. The CDR3 DNA reads as TGCGCCAGCAGCTTGGGGACAGCCATTTTACCCTCCTACGAGCAGTACTTC.

This clonotype has only a few counts. Here the CDR3 DNA reads TGCAGCGTTGGCCCTGGACACCGAGGAGAGACCCAGTACTTC. Translated: CSVGPGHRGETQYF. The chain combines TRBV29-1 with TRBJ2-5; D might be TRBD1 (5 bases). V was pared by 4 bases and J by 4 bases, with 16 bases between. The V gene's germline CDR1 is SQVTM and CDR2 ANQGSEA. This CDR3 is built from 14 residues.

This clonotype was seen ten or more times. The chain employs TRBV6-1 and TRBJ1-3; D is unresolved. The CDR3 is 14 amino acids. The V gene's germline CDR1 is MNHNS and CDR2 SASEGT. The V end lost 6 bases, the J end lost 0 bases, and 9 bases lay between the germline ends. In nucleotides, the CDR3 is TGTGCCAGCAGAGATGTTAACTCTGGAAACACCATATATTTT. Amino acids: CASRDVNSGNTIYF.

This clonotype came up a few times. The rearrangement uses TRBV7-2 and TRBJ1-4; D unresolved. There are 16 residues in the CDR3. V lost 4 bases and J 12 bases, leaving 24 bases between the germline ends. The germline CDR1 and CDR2 sequences are SGHTA and FQGNSA. The CDR3 loop reads CASSSQRGHQGWQLFF. The CDR3 region has the DNA TGTGCCAGCAGCTCTCAGCGGGGTCATCAAGGTTGGCAACTGTTTTTT. Full variable domain (outside the CDR3, taken from reference TRBV7-2 and TRBJ1-4): GAGVSQSPSNKVTEKGKDVELRCDPISGHTALYWYRQSLGQGLEFLIYFQGNSAPDKSGLPSDRFSAERTGGSVSTLTIQRTQQEDSAVYLCASSSQRGHQGWQLFFGSGTQLSVL.

This clonotype was observed a handful of times. This rearrangement joins TRBV6-1 to TRBJ2-1; the D gene is possibly TRBD2 (6 bases). Germline CDR1 is MNHNS and CDR2 is SASEGT. V was cut by 6 bases and J by 7 bases, with 19 bases left in between. The CDR3 is made up of 15 amino acids. Here the CDR3 reads CASRTRGRPTNEQFF. The DNA of the CDR3 is TGTGCCAGCAGAACGCGGGGTAGGCCGACTAATGAGCAGTTCTTC.

The chain has TRBV11-3 and TRBJ2-7; D unresolved. Germline V gene lookup returns CDR1 SGHNT and CDR2 YENEEA. This CDR3 has 11 amino acids. Trimming removed 7 bases at V and 7 bases at J, with 11 bases between. The CDR3 loop is CASTPRPEQYF. CDR3 bases: TGTGCCAGCACCCCAAGGCCGGAGCAGTACTTC.

This clonotype showed up just a few times. The rearrangement links TRBV5-1 to TRBJ2-7; D call uncertain. Germline CDR1 SGHRS, CDR2 YFSETQ. V was cut by 6 bases and J by 0 bases, with 10 bases left in between. This CDR3 has 13 amino acids. The chain's CDR3 is CASKDVSSYEQYF. The DNA of the CDR3 is TGCGCCAGCAAGGACGTAAGCTCCTACGAGCAGTACTTC.

The sample holds a few counts of this clonotype. The rearrangement uses TRBV20-1 and TRBJ2-2; 10 bases line up with TRBD1. Germline loops: CDR1 DFQATT, CDR2 SNEGSKA (reference sequence). Losses at the gene ends were 6 bases for V and 5 bases for J; bases not matched to a gene: 6. The CDR3 is made up of 14 amino acids. This CDR3 reads CSARQGALTGELFF. The CDR3 DNA sequence: TGCAGTGCAAGACAGGGGGCGCTGACCGGGGAGCTGTTTTTT.

There are many counts of this clonotype. J is TRBJ2-1 and V is TRBV7-2; D unclear. In germline, CDR1 is SGHTA, CDR2 FQGNSA. The CDR3 runs to 14 residues. V lost 1 base to trimming and J lost 2 bases, with 6 bases between them. CDR3 amino acids: CASSLGLTYNEQFF. CDR3 coding DNA: TGTGCCAGCAGCTTAGGTCTCACCTACAATGAGCAGTTCTTC.

V usage is TRBV27 and J usage is TRBJ2-7; 13 bases match TRBD2. V lost 2 bases to trimming and J lost 3 bases; unmatched junction nucleotides: 1. The germline V gene encodes CDR1 MNHEY and CDR2 SMNVEV (reference sequence). This CDR3 is 15 amino acids long. The DNA for the CDR3 is TGTGCCAGCAGTTTAGGGACTAGCGGGAACTACGAGCAGTACTTC. Encoded protein: CASSLGTSGNYEQYF.

The chain recombines TRBV9 with TRBJ2-1, with D possibly matching TRBD2 (5 bases). The CDR3 is 14 amino acids. Trimming left V 0 bases short and J 7 bases short, with 11 bases between. Germline V CDR1 and CDR2: SGDLS, YYNGEE. CDR3 protein: CASSVDGLRNEQFF. The CDR3 DNA sequence: TGTGCCAGCAGCGTAGATGGACTCCGTAATGAGCAGTTCTTC.

This clonotype came up many times. The chain recombines TRBV6-5 with TRBJ1-2; D is undetermined. Trimming removed 3 bases from V and 4 bases from J, with 9 bases in between. Germline V CDR1 and CDR2: MNHEY, SVGAGI. The CDR3 is made up of 13 amino acids. Here the CDR3 DNA reads TGTGCCAGCAGTTATACATCCGGCTATGGCTACACCTTC. It codes for CASSYTSGYGYTF.

A remark on this clonotype: An end of the junction does not agree with germline; a read error may underlie this. The rearrangement joins TRBV28 to TRBJ2-7, with 8 bases aligning to TRBD1. Looked up from germline, CDR1 is MDHEN and CDR2 is SYDVKM. The CDR3 totals 14 residues. CDR3 sequence: CASTGRDRPNELYF. The CDR3 nucleotides are TGTGCCAGCACCGGCCGGGACAGGCCCAACGAGCTGTACTTC.

V gene TRBV4-3 combines with J gene TRBJ1-2; tentative D call: TRBD1 (6 bases). Germline values: CDR1 LGHNA, CDR2 YSLEER. Trimming removed 6 bases from V and 2 bases from J, with 10 bases in between. CDR3 length: 13 amino acids. The CDR3 loop is CASRGGTNYGYTF. The CDR3 DNA follows: TGCGCCAGCAGAGGGGGGACCAACTATGGCTACACCTTC.

The chain carries TRBV2 and TRBJ1-1; weak D call: TRBD1 (6 bases). Trimming removed 6 bases at V and 7 bases at J, with 12 bases between. Germline V gene data show CDR1 as SNHLY and CDR2 as FYNNEI. CDR3 length: 12 residues. CDR3: CASSLDRYEAFF. CDR3 nucleotide sequence: TGTGCCAGCAGCTTAGACAGGTATGAAGCTTTCTTT.

This CDR3 reads CASSREGRRSGANVLTF. CDR3 in DNA: TGTGCCAGCAGCCGGGAGGGTAGGAGGTCTGGGGCCAACGTCCTGACTTTC. V gene TRBV4-2 combines with J gene TRBJ2-6; the match to TRBD2 covers 7 bases. The germline V gene encodes CDR1 LGHNA and CDR2 YNFKEQ. This CDR3 contains 17 residues. The trim removed 4 bases at V and 1 base at J, leaving 7 bases unmatched.

This clonotype was recorded many times. The V call is TRBV27, the J call TRBJ2-7; 10 positions agree with TRBD2. CDR3 length: 16 amino acids. Germline CDR1 is MNHEY and CDR2 is SMNVEV (reference sequence). V shed 0 bases and J 1 base; nucleotides not matched to a gene: 3. As DNA, the CDR3 is TGTGCCAGCAGTTTATCGGCTAGCGGGGGATCCTACGAGCAGTACTTC. Protein product: CASSLSASGGSYEQYF.